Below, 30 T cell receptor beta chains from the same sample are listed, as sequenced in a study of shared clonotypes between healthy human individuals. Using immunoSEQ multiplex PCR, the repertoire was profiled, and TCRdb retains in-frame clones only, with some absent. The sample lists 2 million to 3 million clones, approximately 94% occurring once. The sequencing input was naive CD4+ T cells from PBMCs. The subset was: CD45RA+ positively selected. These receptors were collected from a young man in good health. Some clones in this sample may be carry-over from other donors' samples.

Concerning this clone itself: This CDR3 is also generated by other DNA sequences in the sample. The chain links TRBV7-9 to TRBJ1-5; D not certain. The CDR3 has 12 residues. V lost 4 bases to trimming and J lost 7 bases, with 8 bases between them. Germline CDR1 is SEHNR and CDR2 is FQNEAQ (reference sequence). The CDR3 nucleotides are TGTGCCAGCAGCTCCCCGGGACAGCCCCAGCATTTT. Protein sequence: CASSSPGQPQHF.

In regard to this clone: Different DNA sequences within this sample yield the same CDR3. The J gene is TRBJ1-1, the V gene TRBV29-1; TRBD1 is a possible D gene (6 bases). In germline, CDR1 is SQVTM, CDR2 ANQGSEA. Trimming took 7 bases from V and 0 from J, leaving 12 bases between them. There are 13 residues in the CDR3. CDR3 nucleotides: TGCAGCGCCTTAGACAGGATGAACACTGAAGCTTTCTTT. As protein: CSALDRMNTEAFF.

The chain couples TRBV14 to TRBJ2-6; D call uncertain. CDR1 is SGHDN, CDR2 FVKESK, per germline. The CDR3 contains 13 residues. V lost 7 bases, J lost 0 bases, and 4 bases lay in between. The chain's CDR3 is CASTLSGANVLTF. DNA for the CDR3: TGTGCCAGCACCCTCTCTGGGGCCAACGTCCTGACTTTC. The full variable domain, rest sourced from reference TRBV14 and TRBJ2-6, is EAGVTQFPSHSVIEKGQTVTLRCDPISGHDNLYWYRRVMGKEIKFLLHFVKESKQDESGMPNNRFLAERTGGTYSTLKVQPAELEDSGVYFCASTLSGANVLTFGAGSRLTVL.

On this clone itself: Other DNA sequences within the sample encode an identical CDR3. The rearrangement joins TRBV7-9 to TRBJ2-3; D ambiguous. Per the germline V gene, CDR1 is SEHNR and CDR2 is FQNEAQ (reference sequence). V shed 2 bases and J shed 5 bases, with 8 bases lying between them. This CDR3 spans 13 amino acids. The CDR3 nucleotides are TGTGCCAGCAGCTTATCTGGCGGAGATACGCAGTATTTT. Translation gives CASSLSGGDTQYF.

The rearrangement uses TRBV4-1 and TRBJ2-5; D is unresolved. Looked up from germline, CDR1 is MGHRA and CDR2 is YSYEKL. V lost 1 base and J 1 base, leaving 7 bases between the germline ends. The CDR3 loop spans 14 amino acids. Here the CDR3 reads CASSQGPGQETQYF. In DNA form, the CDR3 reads TGCGCCAGCAGCCAAGGTCCGGGCCAAGAGACCCAGTACTTC.

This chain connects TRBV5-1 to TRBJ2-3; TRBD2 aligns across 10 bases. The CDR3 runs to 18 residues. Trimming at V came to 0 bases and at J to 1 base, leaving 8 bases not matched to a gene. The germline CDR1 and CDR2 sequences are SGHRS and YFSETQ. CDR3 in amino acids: CASSLAINGLAGTDTQYF. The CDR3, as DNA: TGCGCCAGCAGCTTGGCCATCAACGGACTAGCGGGCACAGATACGCAGTATTTT.

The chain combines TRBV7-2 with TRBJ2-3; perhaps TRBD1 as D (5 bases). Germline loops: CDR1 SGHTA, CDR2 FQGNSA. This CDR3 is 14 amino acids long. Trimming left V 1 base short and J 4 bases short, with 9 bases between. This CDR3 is CASSLDQGPDTQYF. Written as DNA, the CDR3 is TGTGCCAGCAGCTTAGACCAGGGTCCAGATACGCAGTATTTT.

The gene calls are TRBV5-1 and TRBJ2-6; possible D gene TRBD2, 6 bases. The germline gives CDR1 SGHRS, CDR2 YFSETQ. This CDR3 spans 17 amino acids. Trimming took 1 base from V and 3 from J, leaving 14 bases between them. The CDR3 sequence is CASSLLGDGSGANVLTF. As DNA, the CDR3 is TGCGCCAGCAGCTTGCTGGGCGACGGGAGTGGGGCCAACGTCCTGACTTTC.

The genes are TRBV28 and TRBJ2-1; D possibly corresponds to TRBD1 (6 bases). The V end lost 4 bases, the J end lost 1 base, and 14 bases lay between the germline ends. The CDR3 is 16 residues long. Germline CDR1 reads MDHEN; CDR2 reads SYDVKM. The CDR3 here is CASSSRQATSYNEQFF. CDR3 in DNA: TGTGCCAGCAGTTCCAGACAGGCGACATCCTACAATGAGCAGTTCTTC.

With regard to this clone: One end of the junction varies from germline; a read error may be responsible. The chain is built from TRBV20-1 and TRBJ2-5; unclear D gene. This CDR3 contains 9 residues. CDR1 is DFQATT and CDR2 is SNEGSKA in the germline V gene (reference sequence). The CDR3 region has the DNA TGCAGTGCTGGATTAAAACGGGACTTC. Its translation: CSAGLKRDF.

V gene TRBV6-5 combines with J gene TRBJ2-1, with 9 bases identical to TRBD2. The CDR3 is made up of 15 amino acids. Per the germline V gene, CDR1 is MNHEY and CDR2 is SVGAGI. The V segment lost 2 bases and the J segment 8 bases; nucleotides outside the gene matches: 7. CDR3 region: CASSYTAGGPDEQFF. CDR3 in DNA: TGTGCCAGCAGTTACACGGCGGGAGGGCCTGATGAGCAGTTCTTC.

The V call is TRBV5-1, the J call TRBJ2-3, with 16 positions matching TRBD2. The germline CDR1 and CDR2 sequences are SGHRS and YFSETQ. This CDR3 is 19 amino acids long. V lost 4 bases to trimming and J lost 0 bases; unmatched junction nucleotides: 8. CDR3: CASSLGLAGGPVSTDTQYF. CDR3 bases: TGCGCCAGCAGCCTGGGACTAGCGGGAGGGCCCGTCAGCACAGATACGCAGTATTTT.

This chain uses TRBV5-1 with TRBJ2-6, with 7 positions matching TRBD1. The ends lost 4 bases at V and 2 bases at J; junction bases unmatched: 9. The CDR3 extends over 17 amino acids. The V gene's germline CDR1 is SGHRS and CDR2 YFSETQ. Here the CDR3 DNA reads TGCGCCAGCAGCACCAGACAGGGATCGGCTGGGGCCAACGTCCTGACTTTC. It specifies CASSTRQGSAGANVLTF.

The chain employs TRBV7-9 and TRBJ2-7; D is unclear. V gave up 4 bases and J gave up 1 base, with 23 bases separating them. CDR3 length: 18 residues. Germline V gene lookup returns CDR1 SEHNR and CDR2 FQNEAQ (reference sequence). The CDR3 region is CASSSSGRARNASYEQYF. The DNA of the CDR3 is TGTGCCAGCAGCTCGAGTGGCCGCGCACGGAACGCTTCCTACGAGCAGTACTTC.

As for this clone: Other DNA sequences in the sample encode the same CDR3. This chain's CDR3 is CASSSESTDTQYF. CDR3 nucleotide sequence: TGTGCCAGCAGTAGTGAAAGCACAGATACGCAGTATTTT. The J gene is TRBJ2-3, the V gene TRBV7-2, with D uncertain. V lost 6 bases and J 0 bases, leaving 7 bases between the germline ends. CDR1 is SGHTA and CDR2 is FQGNSA in the germline V gene. CDR3 length equals 13 residues.

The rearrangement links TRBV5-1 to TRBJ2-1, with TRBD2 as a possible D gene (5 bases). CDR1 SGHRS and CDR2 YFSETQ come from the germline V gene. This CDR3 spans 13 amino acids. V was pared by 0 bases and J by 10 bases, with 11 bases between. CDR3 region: CASSLESSQEQFF. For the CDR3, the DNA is TGCGCCAGCAGCTTGGAATCTAGCCAAGAGCAGTTCTTC. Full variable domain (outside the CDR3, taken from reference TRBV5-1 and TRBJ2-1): KAGVTQTPRYLIKTRGQQVTLSCSPISGHRSVSWYQQTPGQGLQFLFEYFSETQRNKGNFPGRFSGRQFSNSRSEMNVSTLELGDSALYLCASSLESSQEQFFGPGTRLTVL.

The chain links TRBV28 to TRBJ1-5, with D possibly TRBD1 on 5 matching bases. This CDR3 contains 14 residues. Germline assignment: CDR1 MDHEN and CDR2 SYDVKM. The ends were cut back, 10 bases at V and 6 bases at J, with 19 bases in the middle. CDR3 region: CAINSLAGGQPQHF. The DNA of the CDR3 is TGTGCCATCAACAGTTTAGCGGGGGGTCAGCCCCAGCATTTT. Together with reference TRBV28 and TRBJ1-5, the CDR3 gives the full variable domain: DVKVTQSSRYLVKRTGEKVFLECVQDMDHENMFWYRQDPGLGLRLIYFSYDVKMKEKGDIPEGYSVSREKKERFSLILESASTNQTSMYLCAINSLAGGQPQHFGDGTRLSIL.

Here the CDR3 reads CASTPSAGTPEAFF. The CDR3 nucleotides are TGTGCCAGCACCCCCTCGGCAGGGACGCCTGAAGCTTTCTTT. The gene calls are TRBV11-2 and TRBJ1-1; D might be TRBD1 (5 bases). The CDR3 is 14 residues long. CDR1 and CDR2 from the germline V gene are SGHAT and FQNNGV. Trimming removed 7 bases from V and 6 bases from J, with 18 bases in between.

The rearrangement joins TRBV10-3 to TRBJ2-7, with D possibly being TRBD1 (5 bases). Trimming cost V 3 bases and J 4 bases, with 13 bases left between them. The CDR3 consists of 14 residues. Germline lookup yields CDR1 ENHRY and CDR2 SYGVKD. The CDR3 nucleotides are TGTGCCATCAGTGAACTTGTAGGGGCGTACGAGCAGTACTTC. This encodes CAISELVGAYEQYF.

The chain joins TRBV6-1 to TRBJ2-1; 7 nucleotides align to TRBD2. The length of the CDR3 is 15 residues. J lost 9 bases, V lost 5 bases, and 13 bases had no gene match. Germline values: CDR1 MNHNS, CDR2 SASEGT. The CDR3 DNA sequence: TGTGCCAGCAGTCCTCGGGACTACCCCCTCCGTGAGCAGTTCTTC. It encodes CASSPRDYPLREQFF.

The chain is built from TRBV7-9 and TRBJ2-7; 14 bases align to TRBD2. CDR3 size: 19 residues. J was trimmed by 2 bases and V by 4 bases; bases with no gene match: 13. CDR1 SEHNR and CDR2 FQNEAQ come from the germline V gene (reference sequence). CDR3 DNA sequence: TGTGCCAGCAGCTCAACCCCCGGACTAGCGGGAGGAAAGCCCTACGAGCAGTACTTC. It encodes CASSSTPGLAGGKPYEQYF.

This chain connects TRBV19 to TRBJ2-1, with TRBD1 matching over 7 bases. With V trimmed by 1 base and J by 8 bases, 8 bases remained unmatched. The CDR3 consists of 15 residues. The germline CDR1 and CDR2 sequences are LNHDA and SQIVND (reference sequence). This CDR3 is CASSIGTGPWDEQFF. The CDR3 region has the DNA TGTGCCAGTAGTATAGGGACAGGTCCCTGGGATGAGCAGTTCTTC.

The CDR3, as DNA: TGTGCCAGCAGACCGGTTTTGCGGTACCAAGAGACCCAGTACTTC. Protein: CASRPVLRYQETQYF. The chain links TRBV6-6 to TRBJ2-5, with D uncertain. CDR1 is MNHNY and CDR2 is SVGAGI in the germline V gene (reference sequence). V was shortened by 6 bases and J by 0 bases, with 14 bases between the two germline ends. The CDR3 is 15 amino acids.

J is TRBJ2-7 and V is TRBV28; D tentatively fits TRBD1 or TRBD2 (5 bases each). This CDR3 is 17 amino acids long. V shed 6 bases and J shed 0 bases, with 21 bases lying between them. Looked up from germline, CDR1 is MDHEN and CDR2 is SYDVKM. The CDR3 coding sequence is TGTGCCAGCAGCGTGACCATCCGGGACCGGAGCTCCTACGAGCAGTACTTC. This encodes CASSVTIRDRSSYEQYF.

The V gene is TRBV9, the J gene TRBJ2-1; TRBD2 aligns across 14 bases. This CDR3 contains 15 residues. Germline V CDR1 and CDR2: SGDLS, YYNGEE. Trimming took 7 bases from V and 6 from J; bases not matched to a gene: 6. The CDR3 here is CASQGGTSGSNEQFF. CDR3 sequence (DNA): TGTGCCAGCCAGGGTGGGACTAGCGGGAGCAATGAGCAGTTCTTC.

The CDR3 nucleotides read TGTGCCAGCCGGATCACAGGGGGGCCAAACTATGGCTACACCTTC. Protein: CASRITGGPNYGYTF. The chain joins TRBV28 to TRBJ1-2; 8 bases match TRBD1. This CDR3 region has 15 residues. Trimming cost V 8 bases and J 2 bases; bases outside gene matches: 10. CDR1 is MDHEN, CDR2 SYDVKM, per germline.

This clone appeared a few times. The CDR3 region is CASGTGANYGYTF. The CDR3 DNA reads as TGTGCCAGCGGAACCGGGGCTAACTATGGCTACACCTTC. The J gene is TRBJ1-2, the V gene TRBV5-4; no clear D gene. CDR3 length: 13 residues. Germline-derived CDR1 and CDR2 are SGHNT and YYREEE (reference sequence). Trimming removed 7 bases at V and 0 bases at J, with 10 bases between.

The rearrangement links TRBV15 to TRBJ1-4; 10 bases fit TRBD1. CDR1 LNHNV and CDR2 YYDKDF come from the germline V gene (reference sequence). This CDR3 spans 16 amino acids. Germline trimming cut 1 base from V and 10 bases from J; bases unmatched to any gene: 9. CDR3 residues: CATSRVTGTGAGKLFF. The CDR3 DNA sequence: TGTGCCACCAGCAGAGTTACCGGGACAGGGGCGGGAAAACTGTTTTTT. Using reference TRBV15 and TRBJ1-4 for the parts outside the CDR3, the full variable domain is DAMVIQNPRYQVTQFGKPVTLSCSQTLNHNVMYWYQQKSSQAPKLLFHYYDKDFNNEADTPDNFQSRRPNTSFCFLDIRSPGLGDTAMYLCATSRVTGTGAGKLFFGSGTQLSVL.

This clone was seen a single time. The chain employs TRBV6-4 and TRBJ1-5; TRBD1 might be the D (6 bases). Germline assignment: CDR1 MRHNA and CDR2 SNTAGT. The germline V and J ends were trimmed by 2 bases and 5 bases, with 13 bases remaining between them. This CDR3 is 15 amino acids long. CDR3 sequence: CASSDPRDTYQPQHF. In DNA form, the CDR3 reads TGTGCCAGCAGTGACCCCCGGGACACCTATCAGCCCCAGCATTTT.

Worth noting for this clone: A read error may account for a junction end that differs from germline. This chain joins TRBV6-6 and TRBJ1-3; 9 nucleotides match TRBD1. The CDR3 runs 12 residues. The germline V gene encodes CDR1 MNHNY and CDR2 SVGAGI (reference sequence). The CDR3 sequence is CASSYSGTGRMF. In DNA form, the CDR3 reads TGTGCCAGCAGTTACTCTGGGACAGGGAGGATGTTT.